A selection of T cell receptor beta chains follows, all from one sample in a study of T cell responses to AZD1222 COVID-19 vaccine. Profiling relied on immunoSEQ multiplex PCR, and the TCRdb table lists in-frame clones only, not all of them. The table shows some 140,000 clones, with around 89% occurring only once. The specimen was peripheral blood, collected on day 0 of AZD1222 vaccination. The receptors were gathered from an adult in good health. Both conserved end residues are part of each CDR3. The D gene is left open where the match is weak. Not all rows give a size; the values are once, few, many and, for expanded clones, a class.

v_gene	abundance	j_gene	d_gene	CDR3nt	CDR3aa
TRBV5-5	few	TRBJ2-6	.	TGTGCCAGCAGCTTGGGGACCGACCTTTTGGATGGGGCCAACGTCCTGACTTTC	CASSLGTDLLDGANVLTF
TRBV6-6	.	TRBJ2-2	.	TGTGCCAGCAGTACGGGTAACACCGGGGAGCTGTTTTTT	CASSTGNTGELFF
TRBV7-9	.	TRBJ2-7	.	TGTGCCAGCAGCTTAGGGGACGATTCGGGGCACGAGCAGTACTTC	CASSLGDDSGHEQYF
TRBV20-1	.	TRBJ2-7	TRBD1	TGCAGTGCTAGACAGGGGGTCGAGCAGTACTTC	CSARQGVEQYF
TRBV5-6	.	TRBJ2-7	.	TGTGCCAGCAGCCTTGAAGGCCGAGCCTACGAGCAGTACTTC	CASSLEGRAYEQYF
TRBV25-1	.	TRBJ1-1	TRBD1	TGTGCCACTGGCACAGGGGGAAGGACTGAAGCTTTCTTT	CATGTGGRTEAFF
TRBV5-1	.	TRBJ1-4	.	TGCGCCAGCAGCTTGGTGCAGGGCAATGAAAAACTGTTTTTT	CASSLVQGNEKLFF
TRBV20-1	.	TRBJ1-2	TRBD1	TGCAGTGCTAGTGTCGGGACAGTCTATGGCTACACCTTC	CSASVGTVYGYTF
TRBV10-3	.	TRBJ2-1	TRBD2	TGTGCCTCGACCCGCGAGGGCGGGGGATCGAATGAGCAGTTCTTC	CASTREGGGSNEQFF
TRBV6-2/TRBV6-3	once	TRBJ2-7	TRBD2	TGTGCCAGCAGTGCCCGACTAGCGGGGGGATCCTACGAGCAGTACTTC	CASSARLAGGSYEQYF
TRBV3-1/TRBV3-2	.	TRBJ1-4	.	TGTGCCAGCAGTCCCGGTGGTGGTCCTCCTAATGAAAAACTGTTTTTT	CASSPGGGPPNEKLFF
TRBV5-6	few	TRBJ1-2	.	TGTGCCAGCAGCTTAGCTAATGGAGATGGCTACACCTTC	CASSLANGDGYTF
TRBV18	.	TRBJ1-4	.	TGTGCCAGCTCACCGGGGGGGCACAATGAAAAACTGTTTTTT	CASSPGGHNEKLFF
TRBV2	once	TRBJ2-2	TRBD2	TGTGCCAGCTCCGGGACTAGCGGGTCTCGAACTAACACCGGGGAGCTGTTTTTT	CASSGTSGSRTNTGELFF
TRBV5-1	.	TRBJ2-7	.	TGCGCCAGCATTGAGGACGGACACCACGAGCAGTACTTC	CASIEDGHHEQYF
TRBV4-3	.	TRBJ1-2	TRBD1	TGCGCCAGCAGCCAAGAGGGCAGGGGGCTGGATGGCTACACCTTC	CASSQEGRGLDGYTF
TRBV6-6	.	TRBJ1-6	TRBD1	TGTGCCAGCAGTTACATACAGGGGCACAATTCACCCCTCCACTTT	CASSYIQGHNSPLHF
TRBV7-2	.	TRBJ2-5	TRBD2	TGTGCCAGCAGCTTAGGAAGCGGGGGGGCGGAGACCCAGTACTTC	CASSLGSGGAETQYF
TRBV7-9	.	TRBJ1-3	TRBD1	TGTGCCAGCAGTCCCAGGGGGCCATCTGGAAACACCATATATTTT	CASSPRGPSGNTIYF
TRBV10-3	.	TRBJ2-1	TRBD1	TGTGCCATCAGCCGGACAGGGATCGACAATGAGCAGTTCTTC	CAISRTGIDNEQFF
TRBV7-2	few	TRBJ2-7	.	TGTGCCAGCAGCTACGAGGGACGGACCGAGCAGTACTTC	CASSYEGRTEQYF
TRBV28	.	TRBJ1-1	.	TGTGCCAGCAGTTTACCTACTCCGGACGTGGAAGCTTTCTTT	CASSLPTPDVEAFF
TRBV19	once	TRBJ1-1	.	TGTGCCAGTACGACAGAAGGCACTGAAGCTTTCTTT	CASTTEGTEAFF
TRBV5-1	once	TRBJ2-1	.	TGCGCCAGCAGCTTGGGAGGGGTCTCCTACAATGAGCAGTTCTTC	CASSLGGVSYNEQFF
TRBV15	.	TRBJ2-7	TRBD1	TGTGCCACCAGCAGAGATAGACCCGGGACAGGGAGCTCCTACGAGCAGTACTTC	CATSRDRPGTGSSYEQYF
TRBV7-9	.	TRBJ1-2	.	TGTGCCAGCAGCTTATTAGGACCACGGGGCTACACCTTC	CASSLLGPRGYTF
TRBV19	.	TRBJ2-7	.	TGTGCCAGTAGTATTACGGGATCCTACGAGCAGTACTTC	CASSITGSYEQYF
TRBV12-3/TRBV12-4	.	TRBJ2-1	TRBD1	TGTGCCAGCAGCCGAAACAGGGGAGAGCAGTTCTTC	CASSRNRGEQFF
TRBV28	once	TRBJ1-1	.	TGTGCCAGCAGTTCCCCCCAACAGATGAACACTGAAGCTTTCTTT	CASSSPQQMNTEAFF
TRBV7-8	once	TRBJ1-4	.	TGTGCCAGCAGTAAGACGGGGTTTTACGAAAAACTGTTTTTT	CASSKTGFYEKLFF
TRBV6-5	.	TRBJ2-7	TRBD1	TGTGCCAGCAGTCGGACAGGGGGCCACGAGCAGTACTTC	CASSRTGGHEQYF
TRBV5-1	.	TRBJ2-1	TRBD1	TGCGCCAGCAGCTTGGGCGGGACAGGGGTTTACAATGAGCAGTTCTTC	CASSLGGTGVYNEQFF
TRBV18	.	TRBJ2-3	.	TGTGCCAGCTCACCAGCGGGACAAAGCACAGATACGCAGTATTTT	CASSPAGQSTDTQYF
TRBV28	.	TRBJ2-1	.	TGTGCCAGCAGTTCAGGACTGATAACCTTGCCGAGCTCCTACAATGAGCAGTTCTTC	CASSSGLITLPSSYNEQFF
TRBV7-2	.	TRBJ2-3	TRBD2	TGTGCCAGCAGCTTGCTAGCGGGGGTACCGGCCGATACGCAGTATTTT	CASSLLAGVPADTQYF
TRBV11-2	once	TRBJ1-2	TRBD1	TGTGCCAGCAGCTCGACAGGGTACTATGGCTACACCTTC	CASSSTGYYGYTF
TRBV3-1/TRBV3-2	.	TRBJ2-3	TRBD2	TGTGCCAGCGGGCCGACTAGCGGGGTATTCACAGATACGCAGTATTTT	CASGPTSGVFTDTQYF
TRBV12-3/TRBV12-4	.	TRBJ1-2	TRBD1	TGTGCCAGCAATAGACAGGGGGCAGGCTACACCTTC	CASNRQGAGYTF
TRBV20-1	once	TRBJ1-1	.	TGCAGTGCTAGAGAGTCAGGGAGGGCTTTCTTT	CSARESGRAFF
TRBV7-9	.	TRBJ2-7	.	TGTGCCAGCAGCTTATGGGGACGCGACGACTACGAGCAGTACTTC	CASSLWGRDDYEQYF
TRBV18	once	TRBJ2-1	TRBD2	TGTGCCAGCTCACTTCGGTCGGGAATAGCGGGGGGCGGAAACAATGAGCAGTTCTTC	CASSLRSGIAGGGNNEQFF